The 30 T cell receptor beta chains given below trace back to one sample, sequenced in a study of shared clonotypes between healthy human individuals. Measured with immunoSEQ multiplex PCR; TCRdb has only the in-frame clones, and not every one. This sample yields 2 million to 3 million clones, of which under 95% are seen a single time; around 0.4% belongs to the top ten. Sequencing input: naive CD4+ T cells from PBMCs. Subset indicated: CD45RA+ positively selected. These receptor sequences come from a man aged 18 to 35 in good health. Some clones in this sample may be carry-over from other donors' samples.

This chain uses TRBV27 with TRBJ1-3; tentative D call: TRBD1 (5 bases). Germline V gives CDR1 MNHEY, CDR2 SMNVEV (reference sequence). V lost 6 bases, J lost 4 bases, and 25 bases lay in between. The CDR3 spans 18 residues. The CDR3 sequence: CASSPRGTEFWSGNTIYF. The CDR3 DNA reads TGTGCCAGCAGCCCACGGGGGACTGAATTTTGGTCCGGAAACACCATATATTTT.

V and J are TRBV7-3 and TRBJ2-1, with 15 bases that match TRBD2. This CDR3 comprises 16 residues. Germline CDR1 and CDR2: SGHTA and FQGTGA. Germline trimming cut 2 bases from V and 7 bases from J; bases unmatched to any gene: 3. The CDR3 loop reads CASSLGLAGGRNEQFF. The CDR3 DNA reads as TGTGCCAGCAGCTTAGGACTAGCGGGAGGGCGGAATGAGCAGTTCTTC.

This clone was seen only once. The chain employs TRBV27 and TRBJ1-4, with D possibly TRBD1 on 6 matching bases. The length of the CDR3 is 14 residues. The V end was cut by 5 bases, the J end by 8 bases, with 15 bases between. CDR1 is MNHEY and CDR2 is SMNVEV in the germline V gene (reference sequence). CDR3 loop: CASSGRGAGEKLFF. In DNA, the CDR3 is TGTGCCAGCAGTGGGCGGGGGGCTGGCGAAAAACTGTTTTTT.

As for this clone: This CDR3 is also generated by other DNA sequences in the sample. The rearrangement joins TRBV2 to TRBJ1-5, with D possibly TRBD1 on 6 matching bases. Trimming removed 6 bases from V and 4 bases from J, with 7 bases in between. Per the germline V gene, CDR1 is SNHLY and CDR2 is FYNNEI. CDR3 length: 12 amino acids. The CDR3 reads CASRGGNQPQHF. For the CDR3, the DNA is TGTGCCAGCAGAGGGGGGAATCAGCCCCAGCATTTT.

The chain joins TRBV7-6 to TRBJ2-7; 10 bases fit TRBD1. The CDR3 spans 13 residues. CDR1 and CDR2 from the germline V gene are SGHVS and FNYEAQ. Unmatched junction bases numbered 5, after V lost 2 bases and J lost 10 bases. CDR3 sequence reads: CASSLKGQGVQYF. As DNA, the CDR3 is TGTGCCAGCAGCTTAAAAGGACAGGGGGTTCAGTACTTC.

The chain joins TRBV5-1 to TRBJ2-7; TRBD2 matches at 9 bases. The germline CDR1 and CDR2 sequences are SGHRS and YFSETQ. This CDR3 region has 15 residues. J lost 5 bases, V lost 0 bases, and 6 bases had no gene match. This CDR3 reads CASSLEPSGIDEQYF. The CDR3 DNA reads TGCGCCAGCAGCTTGGAGCCTAGCGGGATCGACGAGCAGTACTTC.

This chain links TRBV7-9 with TRBJ1-1; 7 bases match TRBD1. Germline loops: CDR1 SEHNR, CDR2 FQNEAQ (reference sequence). CDR3 size: 13 residues. The V and J ends lost 5 bases and 5 bases, in that order; junction bases with no gene match: 5. The CDR3 region has the DNA TGTGCCAGCAGCACCTACAGGGGTACTGAAGCTTTCTTT. The encoded protein is CASSTYRGTEAFF.

The rearrangement links TRBV28 to TRBJ1-1; 10 bases are shared with TRBD1. The CDR3 is 13 amino acids. Germline assignment: CDR1 MDHEN and CDR2 SYDVKM. V gave up 7 bases and J gave up 7 bases; unmatched junction bases: 6. The CDR3 is CASKMTGGREAFF. The CDR3 bases are TGTGCCAGCAAAATGACAGGGGGCCGTGAAGCTTTCTTT. Supplemented by reference TRBV28 and TRBJ1-1, the full variable domain reads DVKVTQSSRYLVKRTGEKVFLECVQDMDHENMFWYRQDPGLGLRLIYFSYDVKMKEKGDIPEGYSVSREKKERFSLILESASTNQTSMYLCASKMTGGREAFFGQGTRLTVV.

The gene calls are TRBV4-3 and TRBJ2-5; 10 bases map to TRBD1. The CDR3 covers 15 residues. V was clipped by 3 bases and J by 5 bases; unmatched bases: 6. The germline gives CDR1 LGHNA, CDR2 YSLEER. CDR3 loop: CASSQVGQGGETQYF. Written as DNA, the CDR3 is TGCGCCAGCAGCCAGGTCGGACAGGGGGGGGAGACCCAGTACTTC.

This sequence joins TRBV28 and TRBJ2-7; D is possibly TRBD2 (5 bases). Germline loops: CDR1 MDHEN, CDR2 SYDVKM. V lost 6 bases and J 6 bases, leaving 15 bases between the germline ends. The CDR3 totals 13 residues. CDR3 sequence reads: CASSAPGLREQYF. The DNA for the CDR3 is TGTGCCAGCAGCGCGCCCGGACTTCGCGAGCAGTACTTC. The complete variable domain, with remaining parts taken from reference TRBV28 and TRBJ2-7, reads DVKVTQSSRYLVKRTGEKVFLECVQDMDHENMFWYRQDPGLGLRLIYFSYDVKMKEKGDIPEGYSVSREKKERFSLILESASTNQTSMYLCASSAPGLREQYFGPGTRLTVT.

The chain carries TRBV18 and TRBJ2-5; D is possibly TRBD1 or TRBD2 (5 bases each). V was trimmed by 6 bases and J by 1 base, leaving 12 bases between them. The V gene's germline CDR1 is KGHSH and CDR2 LQKENI. The CDR3 sequence is 14 residues long. CDR3 region: CASSPGTSQETQYF. In DNA, the CDR3 is TGTGCCAGCTCCCCAGGGACGAGCCAAGAGACCCAGTACTTC. Full variable domain (outside the CDR3, taken from reference TRBV18 and TRBJ2-5): NAGVMQNPRHLVRRRGQEARLRCSPMKGHSHVYWYRQLPEEGLKFMVYLQKENIIDESGMPKERFSAEFPKEGPSILRIQQVVRGDSAAYFCASSPGTSQETQYFGPGTRLLVL.

This chain connects TRBV28 to TRBJ1-1, with D possibly matching TRBD1 (5 bases). This CDR3 spans 13 amino acids. In germline, CDR1 is MDHEN, CDR2 SYDVKM. V lost 7 bases and J 3 bases, leaving 12 bases between the germline ends. The CDR3 region is CASKSGGYTEAFF. CDR3 in DNA: TGTGCCAGCAAATCGGGGGGGTACACTGAAGCTTTCTTT.

V gene TRBV6-6 combines with J gene TRBJ1-1; 7 bases align to TRBD1. The CDR3 length is 15 residues. Trimming removed 6 bases from V and 0 bases from J; junction bases left unmatched: 7. The germline gives CDR1 MNHNY, CDR2 SVGAGI (reference sequence). CDR3 loop: CASRLGQILNTEAFF. CDR3 bases: TGTGCCAGCAGATTGGGACAGATCTTGAACACTGAAGCTTTCTTT.

This clone appeared a single time. This rearrangement joins TRBV10-3 to TRBJ1-2, with a tentative D call TRBD1 (5 bases). The V and J ends lost 3 bases and 1 base respectively, with 9 bases between them. CDR1 and CDR2 (germline): ENHRY, SYGVKD. This CDR3 contains 14 residues. As DNA, the CDR3 is TGTGCCATCAGTGAAAGGGGTGGTAACTATGGCTACACCTTC. This translates into CAISERGGNYGYTF.

The rearrangement links TRBV7-8 to TRBJ1-2; no clear D gene. The CDR3 is made up of 12 amino acids. V was trimmed by 1 base and J by 6 bases, leaving 6 bases between them. Germline lookup yields CDR1 SGHVS and CDR2 FQNEAQ. In nucleotides, the CDR3 is TGTGCCAGCAGCTTAGTAACTCATGGCTACACCTTC. It is translated as CASSLVTHGYTF.

This clone is a singleton in its sample. This chain joins TRBV14 and TRBJ2-5; 11 bases align to TRBD1. CDR1 and CDR2 (germline): SGHDN, FVKESK. This CDR3 comprises 16 residues. V dropped 1 base and J dropped 4; count of bases not matched to a gene: 5. The CDR3 bases are TGTGCCAGCAGCCAAGCGGACAGGGGGCGCGCAGAGACCCAGTACTTC. This codes for CASSQADRGRAETQYF.

This sequence joins TRBV5-1 and TRBJ1-5; 7 nucleotides line up with TRBD1. The CDR3 runs 15 residues. The V segment lost 0 bases and the J segment 8 bases; nucleotides outside the gene matches: 8. Germline CDR1 SGHRS, CDR2 YFSETQ. The CDR3 sequence is CASSLEGTAKEPQHF. DNA of the CDR3: TGCGCCAGCAGCTTGGAGGGGACAGCGAAGGAGCCCCAGCATTTT.

This chain connects TRBV21-1 to TRBJ2-1; the table's D gene call, TRBD2, was not cross checked with the DNA. TRBV21-1 is deemed a pseudogene. The CDR3 is 17 amino acids. This CDR3 reads CASSKAPGSATYNEQFF. The CDR3 bases are TGTGCCAGCAGCAAAGCCCCCGGGTCAGCGACCTACAATGAGCAGTTCTTC.

This sequence joins TRBV5-6 and TRBJ2-7; possibly TRBD1 for D (6 bases). V was pared by 4 bases and J by 1 base, with 12 bases between. The CDR3 is made up of 14 amino acids. CDR1 and CDR2 from the germline V gene are SGHDT and YYEEEE. The CDR3 DNA follows: TGTGCCAGCAGCCCCGGGACAAGGTCCTACGAGCAGTACTTC. This encodes CASSPGTRSYEQYF. The whole variable domain, remainder taken from reference TRBV5-6 and TRBJ2-7, is DAGVTQSPTHLIKTRGQQVTLRCSPKSGHDTVSWYQQALGQGPQFIFQYYEEEERQRGNFPDRFSGHQFPNYSSELNVNALLLGDSALYLCASSPGTRSYEQYFGPGTRLTVT.

The chain couples TRBV7-9 to TRBJ2-6; D ambiguous. With 4 bases removed from V and 1 base from J, the gap between germline ends came to 8 bases. Looked up from germline, CDR1 is SEHNR and CDR2 is FQNEAQ (reference sequence). CDR3 length equals 15 residues. CDR3 DNA: TGTGCCAGCAGCTCGATCGGGTCTGGGGCCAACGTCCTGACTTTC. Residues: CASSSIGSGANVLTF.

V and J are TRBV6-1 and TRBJ1-1; D is unclear. Trimming shortened V by 4 bases and J by 5 bases, and 5 bases separated the two germline ends. Per germline, CDR1 MNHNS and CDR2 SASEGT. The CDR3 has 11 residues. The CDR3 DNA reads TGTGCCAGCAGTGTGTTTACTGAAGCTTTCTTT. Residues: CASSVFTEAFF.

The chain has TRBV27 and TRBJ2-1; 9 bases are shared with TRBD2. Germline assignment: CDR1 MNHEY and CDR2 SMNVEV (reference sequence). The ends lost 6 bases at V and 7 bases at J; junction bases unmatched: 10. The CDR3 length is 15 residues. CDR3 region: CASRGIAGARNEQFF. CDR3 nucleotides: TGTGCCAGCAGAGGTATAGCGGGAGCGAGGAATGAGCAGTTCTTC.

Only a few counts were recorded for this clone. The chain uses TRBV30 and TRBJ1-1, with D possibly matching TRBD1 (5 bases). The V gene's germline CDR1 is GTSNPN and CDR2 SVGIG (reference sequence). The CDR3 consists of 9 residues. V was cut by 8 bases and J by 8 bases, with 9 bases left in between. The CDR3 DNA follows: TGTGCCGGGGACCTCGAAGCTTTCTTT. It specifies CAGDLEAFF.

About this clone: Other DNA sequences within the sample encode an identical CDR3. The chain is built from TRBV7-8 and TRBJ2-2; D unresolved. V was shortened by 5 bases and J by 2 bases, with 12 bases between the two germline ends. This CDR3 has 15 residues. CDR1 and CDR2 (germline): SGHVS, FQNEAQ. The CDR3 region is CASSPRGANTGELFF. The CDR3, as DNA: TGTGCCAGCAGCCCCCGTGGCGCTAACACCGGGGAGCTGTTTTTT.

Concerning this clone: This same CDR3 is encoded by further DNA sequences in the sample. The V and J genes are TRBV5-1 and TRBJ2-3; no clear D gene. Germline values: CDR1 SGHRS, CDR2 YFSETQ. The V end was cut by 2 bases, the J end by 0 bases, with 10 bases between. The CDR3 covers 15 residues. The CDR3 DNA reads as TGCGCCAGCAGCTTCTCCGGGTCTAGCACAGATACGCAGTATTTT. Translating it yields CASSFSGSSTDTQYF.

The chain carries TRBV11-2 and TRBJ2-2; the D is unclear. Germline assignment: CDR1 SGHAT and CDR2 FQNNGV. This CDR3 spans 15 amino acids. With 4 bases removed from V and 6 bases from J, the gap between germline ends came to 15 bases. In DNA, the CDR3 is TGTGCCAGCAGCTGGGCCCCCTCAGTATCCGGGGAGCTGTTTTTT. Translation: CASSWAPSVSGELFF.

The chain carries TRBV2 and TRBJ1-3, with 7 bases fitting TRBD1. The CDR3 consists of 15 residues. The J segment lost 8 bases and the V segment lost 5 bases, leaving 12 bases of the junction unmatched. Germline CDR1 and CDR2: SNHLY and FYNNEI. CDR3 residues: CASSNRGRGPYTIYF. CDR3 DNA: TGTGCCAGCAGTAACCGGGGGAGGGGGCCATACACCATATATTTT.

This clone occurred once. The J gene is TRBJ1-2, the V gene TRBV7-2; no definite D call. V lost 5 bases and J 0 bases, leaving 7 bases between the germline ends. Germline V gene sequence: CDR1 SGHTA, CDR2 FQGNSA. The CDR3 length is 13 residues. The CDR3 region is CASSPQPNYGYTF. As DNA, the CDR3 is TGTGCCAGCAGCCCGCAGCCTAACTATGGCTACACCTTC.

V and J are TRBV30 and TRBJ1-6; D is unclear. CDR1 GTSNPN and CDR2 SVGIG come from the germline V gene (reference sequence). Trimming removed 0 bases at V and 7 bases at J, with 25 bases between. The CDR3 has 19 amino acids. Here the CDR3 DNA reads TGTGCCTGGAGTGTGGCGGCTGACCCTGGAATTGTGAGCAATTCACCCCTCCACTTT. Translating gives CAWSVAADPGIVSNSPLHF.

The chain employs TRBV29-1 and TRBJ2-3; 11 nucleotides line up with TRBD1. The germline CDR1 and CDR2 sequences are SQVTM and ANQGSEA. The length of the CDR3 is 12 residues. CDR3 DNA: TGCAGTGGGGACAGGGGGACAGATACGCAGTATTTT. Its translation: CSGDRGTDTQYF.